The 5 T cell receptor beta chains below all came from one sample that was sequenced in a study of blood T cell repertoires in COVID-19. Some clones are missing from TCRdb's copy, which holds only in-frame ones; the method was immunoSEQ multiplex PCR. The sample yields 300,000 to 450,000 clones, 81% seen once. Sequencing was done on a sample of peripheral blood. All receptors come from a human donor with acute or convalescent COVID-19. The donor label of this sample is uncertain.

The chain employs TRBV6-2 or TRBV6-3 and TRBJ2-1, with TRBD2 matching over 10 bases. The V segment lost 5 bases and the J segment 5 bases; nucleotides outside the gene matches: 6. The CDR3 totals 15 residues. The germline CDR1 and CDR2 sequences are MNHEY and SVGEGT. Here the CDR3 DNA reads TGTGCCAGCAGTCTCGAACTAGCGGGAAACAATGAGCAGTTCTTC. This sequence encodes CASSLELAGNNEQFF.

This chain uses TRBV28 with TRBJ1-1; D is perhaps TRBD1 (6 bases). Trimming took 6 bases from V and 8 from J, leaving 19 bases between them. The CDR3 is made up of 14 amino acids. The germline V gene has CDR1 MDHEN and CDR2 SYDVKM. CDR3 in amino acids: CASRRSVSGTEAFF. DNA of the CDR3: TGTGCCAGCAGGCGGTCGGTCTCCGGGACAGAAGCTTTCTTT.

In its sample, this clone was seen a few times. This sequence joins TRBV27 and TRBJ1-6, with D unresolved. CDR3 length equals 14 residues. Germline-derived CDR1 and CDR2 are MNHEY and SMNVEV (reference sequence). V shed 8 bases and J shed 0 bases, with 8 bases lying between them. Here the CDR3 reads CASRSTSYNSPLHF. DNA for the CDR3: TGTGCCAGCCGTTCTACCTCCTATAATTCACCCCTCCACTTT.

This clone has a single count. V gene TRBV15 combines with J gene TRBJ1-1, with D possibly being TRBD1 (5 bases). Germline CDR1 is LNHNV and CDR2 is YYDKDF (reference sequence). Deletions cut 5 bases from V and 0 bases from J, with 13 bases between. The CDR3 totals 15 residues. CDR3 bases: TGTGCCACCAGCCCCCAGACAGAACTGAACACTGAAGCTTTCTTT. As protein: CATSPQTELNTEAFF.

The rearrangement joins TRBV18 to TRBJ2-3; 12 bases align to TRBD2. In germline, CDR1 is KGHSH, CDR2 LQKENI. Trimming cost V 5 bases and J 6 bases; bases outside gene matches: 9. The CDR3 sequence is 16 residues long. The CDR3 region has the DNA TGTGCCAGCTCAGTACGACTAGCGGGGGACGGGGATACGCAGTATTTT. Translated: CASSVRLAGDGDTQYF.